Shown below are 32 T cell receptor beta chains from a single sample sequenced in a study of blood T cell repertoires in COVID-19. Here immunoSEQ multiplex PCR was the method, and the copy in TCRdb shows in-frame clones only, minus some. The repertoire has about 68,000 clones, more than 65% of them found once; the top ten carry approximately 9.2%. The specimen was peripheral blood. The receptors stem from a woman aged 50 to 60 with acute or convalescent COVID-19.

The rearrangement links TRBV29-1 to TRBJ1-1; D remains unclear. Germline loops: CDR1 SQVTM, CDR2 ANQGSEA. CDR3 length: 14 amino acids. V gave up 4 bases and J gave up 1 base, with 13 bases separating them. CDR3 sequence: CSVVGREGNTEAFF. Written as DNA, the CDR3 is TGCAGCGTTGTCGGTAGAGAGGGGAACACTGAAGCTTTCTTT.

Details on this clone: With a much larger clone just one base away, this may be a read error. The chain uses TRBV3-1 (or the pseudogene TRBV3-2) and TRBJ1-2, with 7 bases identical to TRBD1. Germline V gives CDR1 LGHDT, CDR2 YNNKEL (reference sequence). The J segment lost 7 bases and the V segment lost 2 bases, leaving 1 base of the junction unmatched. The CDR3 is made up of 12 amino acids. DNA for the CDR3: TGTGCCAGCAGCCAACAGGGGGGTGGCTACACCTTC. It yields the protein CASSQQGGGYTF.

This sequence joins TRBV4-3 and TRBJ2-7; no definite D call. CDR1 and CDR2 from the germline V gene are LGHNA and YSLEER. V shed 2 bases and J shed 2 bases, with 13 bases lying between them. CDR3 length: 15 residues. Here the CDR3 DNA reads TGCGCCAGCAGCCAATTGGCAGGCAACCCCTACGAGCAGTACTTC. Translated: CASSQLAGNPYEQYF.

This sequence joins TRBV9 and TRBJ2-1, with a weak D call TRBD1 (5 bases). The V gene's germline CDR1 is SGDLS and CDR2 YYNGEE. Trimming left V 2 bases short and J 9 bases short, with 12 bases between. This CDR3 has 13 amino acids. The CDR3 sequence: CASSVDQGSEQFF. In nucleotides, the CDR3 is TGTGCCAGCAGCGTGGACCAGGGAAGTGAGCAGTTCTTC.

The rearrangement uses TRBV30 and TRBJ1-2, with D unclear. V lost 8 bases, J lost 6 bases, and 19 bases lay in between. Germline lookup yields CDR1 GTSNPN and CDR2 SVGIG (reference sequence). The CDR3 length is 13 residues. CDR3 residues: CAADGSGNDGYTF. The CDR3 coding sequence is TGTGCCGCGGATGGATCGGGGAATGATGGCTACACCTTC.

This rearrangement joins TRBV6-6 to TRBJ1-4; D is possibly TRBD1 (6 bases). The CDR3 contains 15 residues. V lost 2 bases, J lost 7 bases, and 14 bases lay in between. Germline CDR1 and CDR2: MNHNY and SVGAGI (reference sequence). The DNA for the CDR3 is TGTGCCAGCAGTTACGTCAGGGGACAAGGTGAAAAACTGTTTTTT. This translates into CASSYVRGQGEKLFF.

The rearrangement links TRBV5-1 to TRBJ2-6, with 15 bases that match TRBD2. The V segment lost 4 bases and the J segment 0 bases; nucleotides outside the gene matches: 2. The CDR3 has 18 amino acids. The germline CDR1 and CDR2 sequences are SGHRS and YFSETQ. DNA of the CDR3: TGCGCCAGCAGCCCGGGACTAGCGGGAGGCTCTGGGGCCAACGTCCTGACTTTC. This gives the protein CASSPGLAGGSGANVLTF.

The chain recombines TRBV30 with TRBJ1-5; TRBD1 agrees at 7 bases. Looked up from germline, CDR1 is GTSNPN and CDR2 is SVGIG (reference sequence). V was pared by 5 bases and J by 2 bases, with 3 bases of the junction left unmatched. The CDR3 consists of 13 residues. CDR3 in DNA: TGTGCCTGGGGAGGACAGGGCAATCAGCCCCAGCATTTT. Amino acids: CAWGGQGNQPQHF.

This chain uses TRBV11-3 with TRBJ1-1; D possibly corresponds to TRBD1 (5 bases). CDR1 SGHNT and CDR2 YENEEA come from the germline V gene. The CDR3 is made up of 13 amino acids. Trimming cost V 1 base and J 6 bases, with 9 bases left between them. The CDR3 is CASSLVGQSEAFF. In DNA, the CDR3 is TGTGCCAGCAGCTTAGTGGGGCAATCTGAAGCTTTCTTT.

The chain recombines TRBV7-3 with TRBJ2-1; 9 bases fit TRBD2. This CDR3 contains 14 residues. V shed 0 bases, J shed 8 bases, and the junction held 2 bases outside the gene matches. The germline V gene has CDR1 SGHTA and CDR2 FQGTGA. The CDR3 region has the DNA TGTGCCAGCAGCTTAACTAGCGGGAGCGATGAGCAGTTCTTC. It translates to CASSLTSGSDEQFF. Full variable domain (outside the CDR3, taken from reference TRBV7-3 and TRBJ2-1): GAGVSQTPSNKVTEKGKYVELRCDPISGHTALYWYRQSLGQGPEFLIYFQGTGAADDSGLPNDRFFAVRPEGSVSTLKIQRTERGDSAVYLCASSLTSGSDEQFFGPGTRLTVL.

The V gene is TRBV7-2, the J gene TRBJ2-5, with 14 bases fitting TRBD2. V dropped 0 bases and J dropped 2; count of bases not matched to a gene: 11. Germline V gene data show CDR1 as SGHTA and CDR2 as FQGNSA. This CDR3 has 20 residues. DNA for the CDR3: TGTGCCAGCAGCTTAGCGAGGACTAGCGGGAGGACTGCCCTACAAGAGACCCAGTACTTC. Protein sequence: CASSLARTSGRTALQETQYF.

Details on this clone: Compared with germline, one end of the junction differs, possibly owing to a read error. J is TRBJ2-7 and V is TRBV7-8; weak D call: TRBD2 (6 bases). The germline CDR1 and CDR2 sequences are SGHVS and FQNEAQ. The CDR3 has 15 amino acids. CDR3 residues: CASSLLGGVGYEQCF. The CDR3 DNA follows: TGTGCCAGCAGCTTACTCGGGGGAGTGGGTTACGAGCAGTGCTTC.

V gene TRBV20-1 combines with J gene TRBJ2-1; D perhaps matches TRBD2 (6 bases). The germline V gene encodes CDR1 DFQATT and CDR2 SNEGSKA (reference sequence). This CDR3 is 16 amino acids long. V lost 3 bases and J lost 2, with 17 bases in between. The CDR3 loop is CSASVGPGGAYNEQFF. The CDR3 nucleotides read TGCAGTGCTAGTGTCGGCCCCGGGGGAGCCTACAATGAGCAGTTCTTC.

V usage is TRBV5-5 and J usage is TRBJ1-6, with a weak D call TRBD1 (6 bases). Germline V gene data show CDR1 as SGHKS and CDR2 as YYEKEE (reference sequence). V was shortened by 2 bases and J by 9 bases, with 15 bases between the two germline ends. The CDR3 is 15 amino acids. The CDR3 nucleotides are TGTGCCAGCAGCTTTAATAATGCGGGGGCTTCACCCCTCCACTTT. Translation gives CASSFNNAGASPLHF.

The table lists this clone with a count of one. The V and J genes are TRBV6-5 and TRBJ2-7; D is possibly TRBD2 (6 bases). Germline V gene data show CDR1 as MNHEY and CDR2 as SVGAGI. The CDR3 sequence is 13 residues long. The ends were cut back, 5 bases at V and 3 bases at J, with 11 bases in the middle. CDR3: CASSQSSDYEQYF. The CDR3 DNA is TGTGCCAGCAGTCAGTCTAGCGACTACGAGCAGTACTTC.

This chain joins TRBV7-8 and TRBJ2-7; possible D gene TRBD2, 5 bases. The CDR3 length is 15 residues. Germline CDR1 SGHVS, CDR2 FQNEAQ. The V end was cut by 6 bases, the J end by 2 bases, with 17 bases between. This chain's CDR3 is CASRKGIDGTYEQYF. The CDR3 DNA sequence: TGTGCCAGCAGAAAAGGCATTGACGGGACCTACGAGCAGTACTTC.

The V call is TRBV6-5, the J call TRBJ1-1; 9 bases agree with TRBD1. V trimming: 2 bases; J trimming: 1 base; junction bases outside the gene matches: 2. Germline-derived CDR1 and CDR2 are MNHEY and SVGAGI. The CDR3 contains 15 residues. CDR3 nucleotide sequence: TGTGCCAGCAGTTACCTGGGACAGGGGAACACTGAAGCTTTCTTT. Translation: CASSYLGQGNTEAFF.

V usage is TRBV19 and J usage is TRBJ2-1, with TRBD2 identical over 8 bases. Germline V gives CDR1 LNHDA, CDR2 SQIVND (reference sequence). The CDR3 has 14 amino acids. J lost 9 bases, V lost 6 bases, and 10 bases had no gene match. The DNA of the CDR3 is TGTGCCAGTAGGGCAGGAGCGGGAGACGGTGAGCAGTTCTTC. Protein: CASRAGAGDGEQFF.

This rearrangement joins TRBV9 to TRBJ1-2; no reliable D call. The CDR3 has 13 residues. Germline V gene data show CDR1 as SGDLS and CDR2 as YYNGEE. V gave up 2 bases and J gave up 3 bases, with 8 bases separating them. This CDR3 reads CASSVSGDYGYTF. In DNA, the CDR3 is TGTGCCAGCAGCGTCTCGGGAGACTATGGCTACACCTTC.

J is TRBJ2-5 and V is TRBV5-1; 7 bases are shared with TRBD1. In germline, CDR1 is SGHRS, CDR2 YFSETQ. The V segment lost 0 bases and the J segment 5 bases; nucleotides outside the gene matches: 10. This CDR3 has 16 amino acids. Written as DNA, the CDR3 is TGCGCCAGCAGCTTGGGTCCAGGGGGTTCGATTGAGACCCAGTACTTC. Translating gives CASSLGPGGSIETQYF.

This chain links TRBV5-1 with TRBJ2-5; 7 bases match TRBD2. V lost 6 bases and J lost 5; bases outside the gene matches: 13. Germline assignment: CDR1 SGHRS and CDR2 YFSETQ. The CDR3 has 15 residues. In DNA form, the CDR3 reads TGCGCCAGCACCCTTATGGCGGGGGTGGGGGAGACCCAGTACTTC. It is translated as CASTLMAGVGETQYF.

The J gene is TRBJ1-1, the V gene TRBV12-5; D may be TRBD1 (6 bases). The germline CDR1 and CDR2 sequences are LGHNT and FRNRAP. This CDR3 spans 13 amino acids. Trimming took off 6 bases at V and 4 bases at J, with 12 bases between the two ends. The CDR3 region has the DNA TGTGCTAGTGGGGGGGGGCAGTCCACTGAAGCTTTCTTT. Translated: CASGGGQSTEAFF.

This clone appeared once. The chain joins TRBV7-3 to TRBJ2-7; D possibly corresponds to TRBD2 (6 bases). CDR1 and CDR2 (germline): SGHTA, FQGTGA. The CDR3 sequence is 14 residues long. Between the trimmed V and J ends, which lost 2 bases and 2 bases, there was a span of 10 bases. The CDR3 bases are TGTGCCAGCAGCTTAGCCGGGGGAGCCTACGAGCAGTACTTC. As protein: CASSLAGGAYEQYF. Full variable domain (missing parts from reference TRBV7-3 and TRBJ2-7): GAGVSQTPSNKVTEKGKYVELRCDPISGHTALYWYRQSLGQGPEFLIYFQGTGAADDSGLPNDRFFAVRPEGSVSTLKIQRTERGDSAVYLCASSLAGGAYEQYFGPGTRLTVT.

V and J are TRBV18 and TRBJ2-7, with D perhaps matching TRBD2 (5 bases). CDR3 length: 19 amino acids. Trimming cost V 5 bases and J 0 bases, with 26 bases left between them. Germline assignment: CDR1 KGHSH and CDR2 LQKENI. The chain's CDR3 is CASSARGLEHQLSSYEQYF. CDR3 nucleotide sequence: TGTGCCAGCTCAGCACGAGGGCTAGAACACCAATTAAGCTCCTACGAGCAGTACTTC.

The rearrangement uses TRBV5-1 and TRBJ2-5; D gene unclear. This CDR3 is 12 amino acids long. CDR1 and CDR2 from the germline V gene are SGHRS and YFSETQ. Trimming removed 2 bases at V and 5 bases at J, with 7 bases between. For the CDR3, the DNA is TGCGCCAGCAGCTTTTCCAGGGAGACCCAGTACTTC. This encodes CASSFSRETQYF.

The V gene is TRBV11-3, the J gene TRBJ2-3, with D perhaps matching TRBD1 (7 bases). V lost 3 bases, J lost 4 bases, and 11 bases lay in between. Germline CDR1 is SGHNT and CDR2 is YENEEA. CDR3 size: 14 residues. This CDR3 reads CASSFSRGADTQYF. The CDR3 coding sequence is TGTGCCAGCAGCTTCTCCAGGGGGGCAGATACGCAGTATTTT. Together with reference TRBV11-3 and TRBJ2-3, the CDR3 gives the full variable domain: EAGVVQSPRYKIIEKKQPVAFWCNPISGHNTLYWYLQNLGQGPELLIRYENEEAVDDSQLPKDRFSAERLKGVDSTLKIQPAELGDSAVYLCASSFSRGADTQYFGPGTRLTVL.

This clone was observed a single time. V gene TRBV29-1 combines with J gene TRBJ2-1; 9 bases agree with TRBD2. V lost 6 bases and J lost 6; bases outside the gene matches: 6. The CDR3 loop spans 13 amino acids. CDR1 is SQVTM and CDR2 is ANQGSEA in the germline V gene. Here the CDR3 DNA reads TGCAGCGTCCGGACTAGCGTAGGCAATGAGCAGTTCTTC. Its translation: CSVRTSVGNEQFF.

V gene TRBV27 combines with J gene TRBJ1-2; D is unresolved. Germline loops: CDR1 MNHEY, CDR2 SMNVEV (reference sequence). The CDR3 sequence is 13 residues long. V was cut by 3 bases and J by 4 bases, with 9 bases left in between. CDR3 residues: CASSLSRFYGYTF. CDR3 bases: TGTGCCAGCAGTTTGTCTAGGTTCTATGGCTACACCTTC.

In this sample, this clone turned up once. The J gene is TRBJ1-2, the V gene TRBV6-5; 10 nucleotides agree with TRBD1. V dropped 2 bases and J dropped 4; count of bases not matched to a gene: 7. In germline, CDR1 is MNHEY, CDR2 SVGAGI. This CDR3 comprises 16 residues. The CDR3 DNA reads as TGTGCCAGCAGTTACGAGGGACAGGGGTTTAGCTATGGCTACACCTTC. Protein: CASSYEGQGFSYGYTF.

This chain connects TRBV5-1 to TRBJ1-1; 10 bases match TRBD1. Germline V gene data show CDR1 as SGHRS and CDR2 as YFSETQ. V dropped 0 bases and J dropped 4; count of bases not matched to a gene: 3. The CDR3 consists of 15 residues. CDR3 protein: CASSLAGDRGTEAFF. The CDR3 nucleotides read TGCGCCAGCAGCTTGGCCGGGGACAGGGGCACTGAAGCTTTCTTT.

This clone was observed a single time. The chain carries TRBV6-2 or TRBV6-3 and TRBJ2-7; 8 bases fit TRBD1. The CDR3 spans 13 residues. With V trimmed by 5 bases and J by 2 bases, 2 bases remained unmatched. Germline V lookup: CDR1 MNHEY, CDR2 SVGEGT. The CDR3 region has the DNA TGTGCCAGCAGTGCGGACAGGGCCTACGAGCAGTACTTC. Protein sequence: CASSADRAYEQYF.

V and J are TRBV12-3 or TRBV12-4 and TRBJ1-4; D remains ambiguous. The germline V and J ends were trimmed by 6 bases and 7 bases, with 6 bases remaining between them. The CDR3 covers 11 residues. This chain's CDR3 is CASSEAEKLFF. The CDR3 coding sequence is TGTGCCAGCAGCGAAGCTGAAAAACTGTTTTTT.